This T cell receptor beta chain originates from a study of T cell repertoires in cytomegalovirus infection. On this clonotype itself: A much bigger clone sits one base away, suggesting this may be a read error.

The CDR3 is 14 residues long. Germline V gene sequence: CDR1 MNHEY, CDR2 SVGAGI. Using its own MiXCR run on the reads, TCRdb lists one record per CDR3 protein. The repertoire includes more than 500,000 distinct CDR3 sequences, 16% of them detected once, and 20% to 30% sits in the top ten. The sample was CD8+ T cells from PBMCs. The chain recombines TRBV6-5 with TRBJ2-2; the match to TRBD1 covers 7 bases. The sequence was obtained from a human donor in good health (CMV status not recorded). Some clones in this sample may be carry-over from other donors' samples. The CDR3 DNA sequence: TGTGCCAGCAGCCCAACAGGGGACACCGGGGAGCTGTATTTT. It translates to CASSPTGDTGELYF.